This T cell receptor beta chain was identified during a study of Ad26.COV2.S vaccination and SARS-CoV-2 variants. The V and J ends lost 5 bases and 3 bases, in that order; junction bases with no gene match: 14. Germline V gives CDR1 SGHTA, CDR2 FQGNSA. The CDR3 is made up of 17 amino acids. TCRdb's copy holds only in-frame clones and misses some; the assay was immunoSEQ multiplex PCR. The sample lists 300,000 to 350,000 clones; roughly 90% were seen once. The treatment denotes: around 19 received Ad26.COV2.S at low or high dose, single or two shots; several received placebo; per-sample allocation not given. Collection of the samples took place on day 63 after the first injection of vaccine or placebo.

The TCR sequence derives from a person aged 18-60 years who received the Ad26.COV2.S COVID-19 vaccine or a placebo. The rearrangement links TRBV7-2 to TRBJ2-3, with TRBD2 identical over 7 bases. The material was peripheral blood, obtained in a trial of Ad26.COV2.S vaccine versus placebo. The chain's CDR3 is CASSARFGGGDTDTQYF. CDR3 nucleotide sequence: TGTGCCAGCAGCGCCCGCTTTGGGGGAGGGGATACAGATACGCAGTATTTT.